This T cell receptor (beta chain) was captured in a study of blood T cells in healthy people across ages. With a J-beta primer mix and a sample-barcoded 5' primer, a second PCR ran about 7 to 12 cycles. Using its own MiXCR run on the 5' RACE reads, TCRdb lists one record per CDR3 protein. The sample lists about 780,000 distinct CDR3 sequences; roughly 24% were seen once. This clonotype has a count of ten or more. V shed 1 base and J shed 0 bases, with 19 bases lying between them. The CDR3 length is 19 residues. Germline values: CDR1 SNHLY, CDR2 FYNNEI. The sample was also reused in another study, on T cells of mothers and their children.

Sequencing was carried out using blood. The sequence was obtained from a boy younger than 18 in good health. This chain connects TRBV2 to TRBJ2-4; D unclear. The CDR3 protein is CASSEGPEWTGIAKNIQYF. The CDR3 bases are TGTGCCAGCAGTGAAGGGCCAGAGTGGACGGGTATAGCCAAAAACATTCAGTACTTC.